This entry describes one T cell receptor (beta chain). CDR3 length: 21 residues. Germline V lookup: CDR1 MGHRA, CDR2 YSYEKL. Deletions cut 2 bases from V and 2 bases from J, with 30 bases between. This record comes from a study of T cells after yellow fever vaccination. TCRdb re-called the 5' RACE reads through MiXCR, storing one row per CDR3 protein. The table has hundreds of thousands of distinct CDR3 sequences, 15% to 20% seen once. The chain couples TRBV4-1 to TRBJ1-2; perhaps TRBD1 as D (6 bases). Sample: PBMCs, taken 15 days after the yellow fever booster vaccination. This receptor was identified in a young man who received the YFV17D yellow fever vaccine. The CDR3 DNA follows: TGCGCCAGCAGCCAATCCGACGGGGGTAGGGGGGTAACCCGATGGAACTATGGCTACACCTTC. It is translated as CASSQSDGGRGVTRWNYGYTF.